The sequence of this TCR beta chain was determined in a study of T cells in tuberculosis. Study-wide findings and caveats: Smaller alpha distances in active tuberculosis partly reflected shorter CDR3-alpha lengths.

Latent tuberculosis screening used tuberculin skin test and IGRA at entry. Some clones are missing from TCRdb's copy, which holds only in-frame ones; the method was immunoSEQ multiplex PCR. The profile covers 44,000 or so clones, with about 95% appearing a single time and 6% to 8% taken by the ten largest. Worth noting for this clone: The antigen is not known.

This clonotype originated in a donor aged 10-30 years with latent tuberculosis or without tuberculosis infection. Sequencing was carried out using PBMCs.

CDR3 nucleotide sequence: TGCGCCAGCAGCCCAAGACCTGGGACAGGGGGCTATGGCTACACCTTC. Protein product: CASSPRPGTGGYGYTF. The chain has TRBV10-2 and TRBJ1-2; 11 bases map to TRBD1. Trimming took 6 bases from V and 4 from J; bases not matched to a gene: 10. The CDR3 contains 16 residues. Germline V gene lookup returns CDR1 WSHSY and CDR2 SAAADI.